In this sample, the clone carrying this TCR beta chain turned up a few times. The donors, all healthy, were Caucasians living in Russia, aged roughly 6 to 100. The sample comes from a study of blood T cells in healthy people across ages. V lost 5 bases and J 5 bases, leaving 13 bases between the germline ends. CDR1 is SGHAT and CDR2 is FQNNGV in the germline V gene. This CDR3 is 14 amino acids long. Using a J-beta primer mix together with a sample-barcoded 5' primer, a second PCR was run for about 6 to 12 cycles. TCRdb re-called the 5' RACE reads with MiXCR, one entry per CDR3 protein. This table has roughly 2 million distinct CDR3 sequences, around 48% appearing once.

The receptor comes from a woman between 35 and 50 years old in good health. Sample: blood. The chain is built from TRBV11-2 and TRBJ2-1, with no clear D. In nucleotides, the CDR3 is TGTGCCAGCAGCGAAGCACAGTTCGACAATGAGCAGTTCTTC. Translating it yields CASSEAQFDNEQFF.